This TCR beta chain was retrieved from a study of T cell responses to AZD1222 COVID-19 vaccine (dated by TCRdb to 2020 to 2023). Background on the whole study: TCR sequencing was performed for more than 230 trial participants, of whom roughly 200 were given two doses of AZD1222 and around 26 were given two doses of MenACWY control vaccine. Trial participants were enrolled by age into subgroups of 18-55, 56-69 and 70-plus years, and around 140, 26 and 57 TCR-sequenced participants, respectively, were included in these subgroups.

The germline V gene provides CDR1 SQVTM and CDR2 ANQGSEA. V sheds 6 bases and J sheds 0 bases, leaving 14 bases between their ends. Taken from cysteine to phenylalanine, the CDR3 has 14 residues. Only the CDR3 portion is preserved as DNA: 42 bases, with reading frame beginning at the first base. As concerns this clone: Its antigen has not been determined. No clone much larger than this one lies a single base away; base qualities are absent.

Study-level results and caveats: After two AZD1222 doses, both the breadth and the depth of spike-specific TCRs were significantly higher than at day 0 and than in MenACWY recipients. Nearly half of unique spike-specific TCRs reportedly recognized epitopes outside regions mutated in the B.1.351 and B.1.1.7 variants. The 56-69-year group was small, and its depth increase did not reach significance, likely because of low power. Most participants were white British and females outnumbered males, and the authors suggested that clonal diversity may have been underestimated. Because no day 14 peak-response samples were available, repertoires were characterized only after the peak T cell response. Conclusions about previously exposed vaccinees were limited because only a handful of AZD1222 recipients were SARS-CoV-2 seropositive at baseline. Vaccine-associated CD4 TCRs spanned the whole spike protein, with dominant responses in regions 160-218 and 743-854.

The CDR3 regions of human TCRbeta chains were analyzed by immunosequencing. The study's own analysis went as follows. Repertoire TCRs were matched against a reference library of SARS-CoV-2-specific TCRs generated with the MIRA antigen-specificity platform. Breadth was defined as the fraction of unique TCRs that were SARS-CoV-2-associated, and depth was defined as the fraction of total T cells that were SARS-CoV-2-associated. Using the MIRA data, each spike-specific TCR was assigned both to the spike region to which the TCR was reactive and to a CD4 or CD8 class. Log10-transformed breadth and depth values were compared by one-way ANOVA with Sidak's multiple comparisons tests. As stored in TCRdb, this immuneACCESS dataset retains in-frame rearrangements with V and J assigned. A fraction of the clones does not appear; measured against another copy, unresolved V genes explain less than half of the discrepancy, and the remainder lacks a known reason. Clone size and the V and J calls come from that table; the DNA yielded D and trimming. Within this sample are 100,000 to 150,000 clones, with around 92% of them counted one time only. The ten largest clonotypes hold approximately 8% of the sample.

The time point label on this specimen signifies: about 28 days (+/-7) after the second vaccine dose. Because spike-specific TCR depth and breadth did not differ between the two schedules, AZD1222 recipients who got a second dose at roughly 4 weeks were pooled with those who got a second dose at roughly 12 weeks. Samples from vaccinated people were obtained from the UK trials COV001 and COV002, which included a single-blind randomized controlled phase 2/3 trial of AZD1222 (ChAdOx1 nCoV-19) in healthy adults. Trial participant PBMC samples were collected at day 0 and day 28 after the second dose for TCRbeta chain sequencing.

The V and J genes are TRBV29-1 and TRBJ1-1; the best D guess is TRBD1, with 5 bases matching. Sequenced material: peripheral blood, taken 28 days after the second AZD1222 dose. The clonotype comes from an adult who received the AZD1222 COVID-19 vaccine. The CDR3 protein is CSVRGRELNTEAFF. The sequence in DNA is TGCAGCGTGAGGGGACGGGAATTGAACACTGAAGCTTTCTTT.